These T cell receptor beta chains were read from a single sample in a study of memory CD4+ T cells and cytomegalovirus serostatus. The repertoire was sequenced with immunoSEQ multiplex PCR; TCRdb's copy has only in-frame clones and lacks some. The sample contains about 56,000 clones, around 76% of which appear only once. The sequenced sample was memory CD4+ T cells from blood. The source is an adult in good health and CMV-seronegative. Each CDR3 is given with its conserved first and last residue. The order of the fields is J gene, V gene, D gene, clone size, CDR3 protein, CDR3 DNA. The D gene is left open where the match is weak. The size of a clone is reported for some rows only, either as once, few or many, or as a class for expanded clones.

>TRBJ2-7|TRBV7-2|-|-
CASSLVWGSGASEQYF
TGTGCCAGCAGCTTAGTGTGGGGGAGTGGGGCAAGCGAGCAGTACTTC
>TRBJ1-4|TRBV7-9|TRBD1|medium-sized
CASSQGGAANEKLFF
TGTGCCAGCAGCCAAGGGGGCGCGGCTAATGAAAAACTGTTTTTT
>TRBJ2-5|TRBV11-2|-|-
CASSLEGLYQETQYF
TGTGCCAGCAGCTTGGAAGGGTTGTACCAAGAGACCCAGTACTTC
>TRBJ2-5|TRBV2|TRBD1|-
CASSERSGTGPQETQYF
TGTGCCAGCAGTGAGCGTTCGGGGACAGGACCGCAAGAGACCCAGTACTTC
>TRBJ1-6|TRBV5-1|-|-
CASSLAPDPGSPLHF
TGCGCCAGCAGCTTGGCCCCGGACCCAGGTTCACCCCTCCACTTT
>TRBJ1-5|TRBV7-2|-|-
CASSLVSGPYSNQPQHF
TGTGCCAGCAGCTTAGTATCGGGGCCCTATAGCAATCAGCCCCAGCATTTT
>TRBJ2-2|TRBV11-2|-|once
CASSLAVGTPGELFF
TGTGCCAGCAGCCTGGCGGTAGGGACCCCCGGGGAGCTGTTTTTT
>TRBJ2-7|TRBV18|-|-
CASSQTETPRGEQYF
TGTGCCAGCTCACAAACGGAAACGCCCAGGGGAGAGCAGTACTTC
>TRBJ2-5|TRBV7-2|-|-
CASSLEGTKTQYF
TGTGCCAGCAGCTTAGAGGGGACGAAGACCCAGTACTTC
>TRBJ2-3|TRBV11-2|-|-
CASSLVGAVLSTDTQYF
TGTGCCAGCAGCTTGGTGGGGGCAGTGCTTAGCACAGATACGCAGTATTTT
>TRBJ2-7|TRBV28|TRBD2|-
CASSSLRLAGRYEQYF
TGTGCCAGCAGTTCGTTACGACTAGCGGGGCGCTACGAGCAGTACTTC
>TRBJ2-3|TRBV5-4|TRBD2|-
CASSPGRGISTDTQYF
TGTGCCAGCAGCCCTGGGAGGGGAATTAGCACAGATACGCAGTATTTT
>TRBJ2-5|TRBV11-2|-|-
CASSLGRGRQTQYF
TGTGCCAGCAGCTTAGGGAGAGGCCGACAGACCCAGTACTTC
>TRBJ1-2|TRBV29-1|TRBD1|-
CSVGTGINYGYTF
TGCAGCGTAGGGACAGGTATTAACTATGGCTACACCTTC
>TRBJ1-1|TRBV6-1|TRBD1|-
CAVTGGSTEAFF
TGTGCCGTAACAGGGGGCTCCACTGAAGCTTTCTTT